This T cell receptor (beta chain) was found in a study of blood T cell repertoires in COVID-19. At the level of the study: T cells, B-cell-depleted T cells, or PBMCs supplied cDNA or gDNA.

This clone has only a few counts. Methods used by the authors: Scientists estimated how many nucleated cells there were by amplifying reference gene primers. Clones were read by immunoSEQ multiplex PCR, and TCRdb kept only the in-frame ones, dropping some. From that table come the V and J calls and clone size; the DNA was used to work out D and trimming. In the table there are 140,000 or so clones, 76% of which are singletons. The CDR3 runs 15 residues. V was clipped by 6 bases and J by 2 bases; unmatched bases: 9. Per germline, CDR1 MNHEY and CDR2 SMNVEV (reference sequence). The rearrangement uses TRBV27 and TRBJ2-7; TRBD1 aligns across 8 bases. The receptor's source is a man between 60 and 70 years old with acute or convalescent COVID-19. Material: peripheral blood. The DNA for the CDR3 is TGTGCCAGCAGAAGACCGGGACAGGCCACCTACGAGCAGTACTTC. Translated, it gives CASRRPGQATYEQYF.